One and the same sample provided the 32 T cell receptor beta chains below, sequenced in a study of T cells in Graves' hyperthyroidism and ophthalmopathy. TCR beta CDR3 regions were amplified from RNA. TCR CDR3 underwent first-round RT-PCR with the HTBI primer set. TCRdb independently ran MiXCR on the multiplex PCR reads; one entry per CDR3 protein. There are 650,000 to 750,000 distinct CDR3 sequences in the sample; less than 15% occur only once, and about 9.4% lies in the top ten. Sequences were obtained from blood. The receptor set was obtained from a woman between 18 and 29 years old with Graves' hyperthyroidism.

This clonotype was recorded at least ten times. The rearrangement joins TRBV27 to TRBJ2-2; 8 nucleotides match TRBD2. The CDR3 loop spans 16 amino acids. The trim removed 8 bases at V and 4 bases at J, leaving 12 bases unmatched. Germline V lookup: CDR1 MNHEY, CDR2 SMNVEV (reference sequence). The CDR3 spells CASGVRTSGSTGELFF. CDR3 coding DNA: TGTGCCAGCGGGGTCCGAACTAGCGGCTCCACCGGGGAGCTGTTTTTT.

This clonotype was found many times. This chain connects TRBV28 to TRBJ2-4; TRBD2 agrees at 12 bases. The CDR3 covers 17 residues. From germline, CDR1 is MDHEN and CDR2 SYDVKM. The trim removed 4 bases at V and 5 bases at J, leaving 9 bases unmatched. The CDR3 DNA sequence: TGTGCCAGCAGTTCGACTAGCGGGAGAGCGGGAGAAAACATTCAGTACTTC. It is translated as CASSSTSGRAGENIQYF.

This clonotype was seen at least ten times. The chain links TRBV11-2 to TRBJ2-5; D is uncertain. The CDR3 length is 16 residues. Germline V CDR1 and CDR2: SGHAT, FQNNGV. V shed 7 bases and J shed 0 bases, with 18 bases lying between them. The CDR3 here is CASTDVGSPNQETQYF. In nucleotides, the CDR3 is TGTGCCAGCACCGATGTTGGGTCCCCCAACCAAGAGACCCAGTACTTC.

To note about this clonotype: An end of the junction differs from the germline gene, which may be a read error. This sequence joins TRBV6-1 and TRBJ2-7, with D uncertain. Per the germline V gene, CDR1 is MNHNS and CDR2 is SASEGT. This CDR3 comprises 14 residues. The CDR3, as DNA: TGTGCCAGCAGCGAAGGCAGATTCTCCTACGAGCAGTACTTC. It codes for CASSEGRFSYEQYF.

Here the CDR3 reads CATSLSGTSSYEQYF. CDR3 DNA: TGTGCCACCAGTCTTAGCGGGACCAGCTCCTACGAGCAGTACTTC. The J gene is TRBJ2-7, the V gene TRBV24-1, with 8 nucleotides matching TRBD2. Germline loops: CDR1 KGHDR, CDR2 SFDVKD. CDR3 length: 15 amino acids. J was trimmed by 0 bases and V by 6 bases; bases with no gene match: 6.

The genes are TRBV25-1 and TRBJ1-1; D is uncertain. CDR3 length: 13 residues. The V gene's germline CDR1 is MGHDK and CDR2 SYGVNS. Trimming shortened V by 6 bases and J by 0 bases, and 8 bases separated the two germline ends. CDR3 amino acids: CASSAAVNTEAFF. The CDR3, as DNA: TGTGCCAGCAGCGCGGCTGTGAACACTGAAGCTTTCTTT.

This sequence joins TRBV6-2 or TRBV6-3 and TRBJ2-3; D might be TRBD2 (5 bases). The V gene's germline CDR1 is MNHEY and CDR2 SVGEGT. The germline V and J ends were trimmed by 2 bases and 5 bases, with 5 bases remaining between them. This CDR3 has 12 residues. CDR3 amino acids: CASSYAGDTQYF. CDR3 bases: TGTGCCAGCAGTTACGCGGGAGATACGCAGTATTTT.

This clonotype was detected ten times or more. The V gene is TRBV12-3 or TRBV12-4, the J gene TRBJ2-7; 7 positions match TRBD2. Trimming removed 2 bases from V and 4 bases from J; junction bases left unmatched: 5. The CDR3 spans 14 residues. CDR3 in DNA: TGTGCCAGCAGTTTATCCCGAGCGGGATACGAGCAGTACTTC. This codes for CASSLSRAGYEQYF.

This clonotype has a count of ten or more. This chain uses TRBV28 with TRBJ2-4; a possible D gene is TRBD1 (6 bases). CDR3 size: 14 residues. V was trimmed by 4 bases and J by 10 bases, leaving 17 bases between them. Germline values: CDR1 MDHEN, CDR2 SYDVKM. CDR3 DNA: TGTGCCAGCAGTTCCCACTCGGACAGAAGGATTCAGTACTTC. Amino acid sequence: CASSSHSDRRIQYF.

This clonotype was recorded a few times. V usage is TRBV6-5 and J usage is TRBJ2-7, with 9 positions matching TRBD2. The CDR3 is made up of 16 amino acids. The junction had 14 bases not matched to a gene; V was cut back by 8 bases and J by 3 bases. CDR1 and CDR2 from the germline V gene are MNHEY and SVGAGI. The CDR3 region is CASRILGTSSVYEQYF. The CDR3 region has the DNA TGTGCCAGCCGTATTTTGGGGACTAGCTCAGTCTACGAGCAGTACTTC.

There are a few counts of this clonotype. This chain connects TRBV5-5 to TRBJ1-4, with TRBD1 as a possible D gene (5 bases). CDR3 length: 16 residues. With 4 bases removed from V and 3 bases from J, the gap between germline ends came to 16 bases. CDR1 is SGHKS and CDR2 is YYEKEE in the germline V gene (reference sequence). This chain's CDR3 is CASSPTGRESNEKLFF. The CDR3 DNA sequence: TGTGCCAGCAGCCCAACGGGCAGGGAGTCTAATGAAAAACTGTTTTTT.

The chain joins TRBV7-8 to TRBJ2-7; D ambiguous. This CDR3 is built from 15 residues. V was shortened by 7 bases and J by 0 bases, with 16 bases between the two germline ends. Germline V CDR1 and CDR2: SGHVS, FQNEAQ. Here the CDR3 reads CASIQHADHSYEQYF. The CDR3 nucleotides read TGTGCCAGCATCCAACACGCGGACCACTCCTACGAGCAGTACTTC.

This clonotype appeared many times. The genes are TRBV7-9 and TRBJ2-5, with 9 bases matching TRBD2. After removal of 3 bases from V and 4 bases from J, the junction contained 6 bases not matched to a gene. The CDR3 contains 15 residues. CDR1 and CDR2 from the germline V gene are SEHNR and FQNEAQ (reference sequence). CDR3 coding DNA: TGTGCCAGCAGCTTCCCCTGGCGGGAGGGAGAGACCCAGTACTTC. Its translation: CASSFPWREGETQYF.

This rearrangement joins TRBV9 to TRBJ2-3, with 14 bases aligning to TRBD2. The germline V gene encodes CDR1 SGDLS and CDR2 YYNGEE. There are 19 residues in the CDR3. J was trimmed by 5 bases and V by 2 bases; bases with no gene match: 13. Here the CDR3 reads CASSVIGLAGGSEGDTQYF. The CDR3 DNA is TGTGCCAGCAGCGTTATAGGACTAGCGGGAGGTAGTGAGGGAGATACGCAGTATTTT. Combining the CDR3 with reference TRBV9 and TRBJ2-3 gives the whole variable domain DSGVTQTPKHLITATGQRVTLRCSPRSGDLSVYWYQQSLDQGLQFLIQYYNGEERAKGNILERFSAQQFPDLHSELNLSSLELGDSALYFCASSVIGLAGGSEGDTQYFGPGTRLTVL.

The chain has TRBV12-3 or TRBV12-4 and TRBJ1-1, with D hard to call. V lost 2 bases and J 2 bases, leaving 12 bases between the germline ends. This CDR3 spans 15 amino acids. The CDR3 is CASSLWVGTNTEAFF. The CDR3 bases are TGTGCCAGCAGTTTATGGGTCGGCACCAACACTGAAGCTTTCTTT.

Ten or more counts support this clonotype. The CDR3 spells CASSTGYGYTF. DNA of the CDR3: TGTGCCAGCAGCACAGGGTATGGCTACACCTTC. This chain connects TRBV12-3 or TRBV12-4 to TRBJ1-2; tentative D call: TRBD1 (6 bases). The CDR3 has 11 amino acids. Trimming cost V 6 bases and J 5 bases, with 7 bases left between them.

There are many counts of this clonotype. The chain employs TRBV28 and TRBJ2-7; TRBD2 might be the D (7 bases). CDR3 length: 16 residues. The germline CDR1 and CDR2 sequences are MDHEN and SYDVKM. Trimming took 3 bases from V and 0 from J, leaving 15 bases between them. CDR3 bases: TGTGCCAGCAGTTTTGCGGGGGCCGTAAGCTCCTACGAGCAGTACTTC. Amino acid sequence: CASSFAGAVSSYEQYF.

This sequence joins TRBV19 and TRBJ2-1; D is unclear. Germline V gene sequence: CDR1 LNHDA, CDR2 SQIVND (reference sequence). This CDR3 spans 12 amino acids. V was pared by 3 bases and J by 6 bases, with 6 bases between. In nucleotides, the CDR3 is TGTGCCAGTAGTATGTGGGGCAATGAGCAGTTCTTC. Translated: CASSMWGNEQFF.

This clonotype was seen at least ten times. This chain connects TRBV11-2 to TRBJ2-3; 14 bases line up with TRBD2. The germline V gene has CDR1 SGHAT and CDR2 FQNNGV. CDR3 length: 18 residues. V was pared by 4 bases and J by 0 bases, with 6 bases of the junction left unmatched. The CDR3 protein is CASSSGLAGGPSTDTQYF. CDR3 nucleotide sequence: TGTGCCAGCAGCTCAGGACTAGCGGGAGGTCCGAGCACAGATACGCAGTATTTT.

This clonotype was observed at least ten times. The chain recombines TRBV2 with TRBJ2-1; D is ambiguous. Germline CDR1 is SNHLY and CDR2 is FYNNEI. The V gene lost 1 base and the J gene lost 2 bases, with 9 bases spanning the gap. The CDR3 covers 15 residues. For the CDR3, the DNA is TGTGCCAGCAGTGAAGTGGCACTCCCCTACAATGAGCAGTTCTTC. Translated, it gives CASSEVALPYNEQFF.

This clonotype was detected many times. The V call is TRBV7-9, the J call TRBJ1-5; 9 bases map to TRBD1. The CDR3 sequence is 14 residues long. CDR1 and CDR2 (germline): SEHNR, FQNEAQ (reference sequence). The J segment lost 5 bases and the V segment lost 4 bases, leaving 3 bases of the junction unmatched. Written as DNA, the CDR3 is TGTGCCAGCAGCTCGGACAGGGGACATCAGCCCCAGCATTTT. Its protein product is CASSSDRGHQPQHF. The full variable domain, rest sourced from reference TRBV7-9 and TRBJ1-5, is DTGVSQNPRHKITKRGQNVTFRCDPISEHNRLYWYRQTLGQGPEFLTYFQNEAQLEKSRLLSDRFSAERPKGSFSTLEIQRTEQGDSAMYLCASSSDRGHQPQHFGDGTRLSIL.

This clonotype appeared many times. The genes are TRBV6-1 and TRBJ2-1; 9 bases agree with TRBD1. The CDR3 loop spans 12 amino acids. Germline lookup yields CDR1 MNHNS and CDR2 SASEGT. V gave up 8 bases and J gave up 10 bases; unmatched junction bases: 6. The CDR3 DNA follows: TGTGCCAGCGGGACAGGGTGGTGGGAGCAGTTCTTC. This codes for CASGTGWWEQFF.

The sample holds many counts of this clonotype. The chain recombines TRBV28 with TRBJ1-5; no clear D gene. The CDR3 spans 13 residues. Deletions cut 3 bases from V and 7 bases from J, with 10 bases between. CDR1 is MDHEN and CDR2 is SYDVKM in the germline V gene. This chain's CDR3 is CASSFRARQPQHF. For the CDR3, the DNA is TGTGCCAGCAGTTTTAGGGCCAGACAGCCCCAGCATTTT.

This clonotype appeared many times. The J gene is TRBJ2-7, the V gene TRBV28; 7 nucleotides line up with TRBD2. V gave up 1 base and J gave up 3 bases; unmatched junction bases: 6. This CDR3 comprises 15 residues. CDR1 is MDHEN and CDR2 is SYDVKM in the germline V gene. The CDR3 region is CASSLFIREGYEQYF. The CDR3 bases are TGTGCCAGCAGTTTATTTATAAGGGAGGGCTACGAGCAGTACTTC. Filled out from reference TRBV28 and TRBJ2-7, the complete variable domain reads DVKVTQSSRYLVKRTGEKVFLECVQDMDHENMFWYRQDPGLGLRLIYFSYDVKMKEKGDIPEGYSVSREKKERFSLILESASTNQTSMYLCASSLFIREGYEQYFGPGTRLTVT.

The V gene is TRBV7-2, the J gene TRBJ2-1, with 8 bases that match TRBD2. The V gene end was trimmed by 5 bases and the J gene end by 6 bases; junction bases not matched to a gene: 12. Germline loops: CDR1 SGHTA, CDR2 FQGNSA. The CDR3 loop spans 16 amino acids. The CDR3 protein is CASSQFGAGVGNEQFF. CDR3 bases: TGTGCCAGCAGCCAATTCGGAGCGGGAGTCGGCAATGAGCAGTTCTTC. Together with reference TRBV7-2 and TRBJ2-1, the CDR3 gives the full variable domain: GAGVSQSPSNKVTEKGKDVELRCDPISGHTALYWYRQSLGQGLEFLIYFQGNSAPDKSGLPSDRFSAERTGGSVSTLTIQRTQQEDSAVYLCASSQFGAGVGNEQFFGPGTRLTVL.

This clonotype has just one count. Given a much more abundant clone one base away, this may be a read error. The J gene is TRBJ2-2, the V gene TRBV6-1, with 12 bases identical to TRBD2. The J segment lost 6 bases and the V segment lost 6 bases, leaving 8 bases of the junction unmatched. CDR3 length equals 16 residues. From germline, CDR1 is MNHNS and CDR2 SASEGT. The CDR3 nucleotides read TGTGCCAGCAGGACTAGCGGGAGAGTAGGGTCCGGGGAGCTGTTTTTT. Its translation: CASRTSGRVGSGELFF.

This clonotype was observed many times. The V and J genes are TRBV20-1 and TRBJ2-1; possible D gene TRBD2, 5 bases. This CDR3 has 16 residues. Germline V gene lookup returns CDR1 DFQATT and CDR2 SNEGSKA (reference sequence). CDR3 sequence: CSLGIWEYSSYNEQFF. The CDR3 DNA follows: TGCAGCCTCGGGATTTGGGAGTACAGCTCCTACAATGAGCAGTTCTTC.

The gene calls are TRBV27 and TRBJ1-1; D might be TRBD1 (5 bases). This CDR3 has 13 residues. V was shortened by 5 bases and J by 2 bases, with 9 bases between the two germline ends. CDR1 is MNHEY, CDR2 SMNVEV, per germline (reference sequence). The CDR3 DNA follows: TGTGCCAGCAGTCGACAGACTAACACTGAAGCTTTCTTT. Translating gives CASSRQTNTEAFF.

This clonotype has ten or more counts. This chain connects TRBV13 to TRBJ2-7; 10 positions match TRBD2. In germline, CDR1 is PRHDT, CDR2 FYEKMQ (reference sequence). This CDR3 is built from 16 residues. The ends lost 5 bases at V and 7 bases at J; junction bases unmatched: 14. The CDR3 DNA is TGTGCCAGCAGCCCCCCCACAGGGGGTAGCGGGAGGGAGCAGTACTTC. This encodes CASSPPTGGSGREQYF.

Comment on this clonotype: A much larger clonotype is one base distant, so this may be a read error. This chain connects TRBV5-1 to TRBJ2-1, with no clear D. This CDR3 has 12 amino acids. The V and J ends lost 1 base and 9 bases respectively, with 8 bases between them. Germline V gene sequence: CDR1 SGHRS, CDR2 YFSETQ. The CDR3 nucleotides read TGCGCCAGCAGCTTGTTGGAGACTGAGCAGTTCTTC. Translation: CASSLLETEQFF. The entire variable domain, with the rest obtained from reference TRBV5-1 and TRBJ2-1, is as follows: KAGVTQTPRYLIKTRGQQVTLSCSPISGHRSVSWYQQTPGQGLQFLFEYFSETQRNKGNFPGRFSGRQFSNSRSEMNVSTLELGDSALYLCASSLLETEQFFGPGTRLTVL.

Ten or more counts support this clonotype. V and J are TRBV7-2 and TRBJ2-1, with 7 positions matching TRBD2. The germline V gene has CDR1 SGHTA and CDR2 FQGNSA. Losses at the gene ends were 2 bases for V and 9 bases for J; bases not matched to a gene: 1. This CDR3 has 12 amino acids. The CDR3 sequence is CASSLTGGEQFF. The CDR3 DNA is TGTGCCAGCAGCTTAACGGGGGGTGAGCAGTTCTTC.

V usage is TRBV12-3 or TRBV12-4 and J usage is TRBJ1-2; D perhaps matches TRBD1 (6 bases). The CDR3 contains 12 residues. V lost 7 bases, J lost 8 bases, and 14 bases lay in between. CDR3 loop: CASTETGFGYTF. In DNA form, the CDR3 reads TGTGCCAGCACCGAGACAGGTTTCGGCTACACCTTC.